The 26 T cell receptor beta chains below were found in one sample sequenced in a study of T cell repertoires in cytomegalovirus infection. TCRdb independently ran MiXCR on the reads; one entry per CDR3 protein. Among approximately 120,000 distinct CDR3 sequences listed, around 28% were seen once. Antigen specificity for these receptors is unknown. Source: CD8+ T cells from cultured PBMCs, taken from culture after CMV antigen stimulation. Source of these receptors: a human donor in good health (CMV status not recorded). Some clones in this sample may be carry-over from other donors' samples.

This clonotype was recorded a few times. The chain combines TRBV6-1 with TRBJ2-7, with 7 bases aligning to TRBD2. CDR1 is MNHNS, CDR2 SASEGT, per germline. This CDR3 comprises 15 residues. The junction had 8 bases not matched to a gene; V was cut back by 4 bases and J by 2 bases. The CDR3 DNA is TGTGCCAGCAGTGCAACCGCCGGGACTACCTACGAGCAGTACTTC. As protein: CASSATAGTTYEQYF.

V gene TRBV2 combines with J gene TRBJ1-1; D ambiguous. Germline V gives CDR1 SNHLY, CDR2 FYNNEI. The V end was cut by 6 bases, the J end by 9 bases, with 11 bases between. The CDR3 extends over 11 amino acids. The DNA of the CDR3 is TGTGCCAGCAGGGAGGGCGTAAAAGCTTTCTTT. It is translated as CASREGVKAFF.

V usage is TRBV3-1 and J usage is TRBJ2-7; 10 bases fit TRBD1. The CDR3 loop spans 15 amino acids. CDR1 and CDR2 (germline): LGHDT, YNNKEL (reference sequence). V shed 1 base, J shed 4 bases, and the junction held 4 bases outside the gene matches. The CDR3 protein is CASSQGDRGIYEQYF. The CDR3, as DNA: TGTGCCAGCAGCCAAGGGGACAGGGGAATTTACGAGCAGTACTTC.

The V call is TRBV2, the J call TRBJ2-7, with a possible D match to TRBD2 (6 bases). The V end was cut by 7 bases, the J end by 0 bases, with 13 bases between. Germline V gene sequence: CDR1 SNHLY, CDR2 FYNNEI. The CDR3 is made up of 14 amino acids. The CDR3 sequence: CASKPGVLSYEQYF. CDR3 in DNA: TGTGCCAGCAAGCCGGGGGTGCTCTCCTACGAGCAGTACTTC.

This clonotype was seen repeatedly, ten times or more. The genes are TRBV11-3 and TRBJ2-5; 9 bases match TRBD2. The CDR3 is 18 residues long. The ends lost 1 base at V and 3 bases at J; junction bases unmatched: 12. Per germline, CDR1 SGHNT and CDR2 YENEEA. Written as DNA, the CDR3 is TGTGCCAGCAGCTTAGGTCGAGTAGCGGGGGCCCGGGAAGAGACCCAGTACTTC. This codes for CASSLGRVAGAREETQYF.

This clonotype was detected ten times or more. The chain uses TRBV7-6 and TRBJ1-1, with D possibly TRBD1 on 5 matching bases. The germline V and J ends were trimmed by 0 bases and 0 bases, with 17 bases remaining between them. Germline loops: CDR1 SGHVS, CDR2 FNYEAQ. This CDR3 comprises 18 residues. CDR3 protein: CASSLAYYRPTMNTEAFF. The DNA of the CDR3 is TGTGCCAGCAGCTTAGCTTACTACAGGCCTACCATGAACACTGAAGCTTTCTTT.

J is TRBJ1-2 and V is TRBV2; 8 bases map to TRBD1. J lost 8 bases, V lost 3 bases, and 20 bases had no gene match. The CDR3 is 18 amino acids. CDR1 and CDR2 (germline): SNHLY, FYNNEI. The CDR3 loop is CASSEMPPAAGGSGGYTF. In DNA form, the CDR3 reads TGTGCCAGCAGTGAGATGCCCCCCGCAGCAGGGGGCTCGGGGGGCTACACCTTC.

This clonotype has a handful of counts. The rearrangement uses TRBV20-1 and TRBJ1-5; weak D call: TRBD1 (6 bases). The CDR3 runs to 15 residues. Trimming cost V 5 bases and J 7 bases, with 21 bases left between them. Germline V gene data show CDR1 as DFQATT and CDR2 as SNEGSKA (reference sequence). The CDR3 reads CSAVTGREWGQPQHF. The CDR3, as DNA: TGCAGTGCTGTCACAGGGAGGGAATGGGGACAGCCCCAGCATTTT.

The rearrangement uses TRBV5-6 and TRBJ1-4, with D unresolved. The germline V gene encodes CDR1 SGHDT and CDR2 YYEEEE. V lost 0 bases and J lost 4, with 10 bases in between. This CDR3 spans 15 amino acids. The CDR3 region is CASSLGGSFNEKLFF. As DNA, the CDR3 is TGTGCCAGCAGCTTGGGAGGCAGCTTTAATGAAAAACTGTTTTTT.

The V call is TRBV18, the J call TRBJ2-1, with no clear D. This CDR3 is 13 amino acids long. The V gene lost 5 bases and the J gene lost 2 bases, with 7 bases spanning the gap. Per the germline V gene, CDR1 is KGHSH and CDR2 is LQKENI. The CDR3 here is CASSADPYNEQFF. In nucleotides, the CDR3 is TGTGCCAGCTCAGCGGACCCCTACAATGAGCAGTTCTTC.

This clonotype was counted between two and nine times. V gene TRBV4-1 combines with J gene TRBJ2-1; D is unclear. V dropped 0 bases and J dropped 8 bases, with 14 bases sitting between them. Germline lookup yields CDR1 MGHRA and CDR2 YSYEKL. This CDR3 has 15 residues. The CDR3 coding sequence is TGCGCCAGCAGCCAAGATTTTCTAGACGGTGATGAGCAGTTCTTC. Protein product: CASSQDFLDGDEQFF.

The chain has TRBV6-5 and TRBJ1-2; D gene ambiguous. Germline lookup yields CDR1 MNHEY and CDR2 SVGAGI. V was shortened by 5 bases and J by 4 bases, with 17 bases between the two germline ends. The CDR3 has 15 amino acids. CDR3 residues: CASSLAAEEIYGYTF. The CDR3 DNA reads as TGTGCCAGCAGTCTGGCCGCGGAGGAGATCTATGGCTACACCTTC.

The V gene is TRBV6-5, the J gene TRBJ1-5; TRBD1 matches 8 bases. Looked up from germline, CDR1 is MNHEY and CDR2 is SVGAGI. The CDR3 covers 16 residues. The trim removed 2 bases at V and 3 bases at J, leaving 6 bases unmatched. The CDR3 sequence: CASSYRTRGPNQPQHF. The CDR3 nucleotides are TGTGCCAGCAGTTACCGGACCAGGGGGCCCAATCAGCCCCAGCATTTT.

The chain joins TRBV12-3 or TRBV12-4 to TRBJ1-2; 8 nucleotides agree with TRBD1. This CDR3 is built from 13 residues. J lost 6 bases, V lost 10 bases, and 10 bases had no gene match. The CDR3 nucleotides are TGTGCCAACAGCCAATGGACAGGGCATGGCTACACCTTC. Translated, it gives CANSQWTGHGYTF.

V is TRBV19 and J is TRBJ1-5, with D perhaps TRBD1 (5 bases). Trimming left V 3 bases short and J 3 bases short, with 12 bases between. CDR1 and CDR2 from the germline V gene are LNHDA and SQIVND (reference sequence). This CDR3 is built from 15 residues. In DNA, the CDR3 is TGTGCCAGTAGTATCAGGTGGGGGTTCAATCAGCCCCAGCATTTT. Protein: CASSIRWGFNQPQHF.

The rearrangement links TRBV19 to TRBJ2-1; TRBD1 might be the D (5 bases). The ends were cut back, 7 bases at V and 9 bases at J, with 22 bases in the middle. This CDR3 is 15 amino acids long. Germline V gene sequence: CDR1 LNHDA, CDR2 SQIVND (reference sequence). The CDR3 DNA reads TGTGCCAGTAACCAAGACAGTGATTTTTTTGGTGAGCAGTTCTTC. Its protein is CASNQDSDFFGEQFF.

The V gene is TRBV19, the J gene TRBJ2-1; D gene ambiguous. Deletions cut 3 bases from V and 4 bases from J, with 10 bases between. The CDR3 loop spans 14 amino acids. Germline V gene lookup returns CDR1 LNHDA and CDR2 SQIVND (reference sequence). The DNA of the CDR3 is TGTGCCAGTAGTATCTTCCACGGGTACAATGAGCAGTTCTTC. It encodes CASSIFHGYNEQFF. Together with reference TRBV19 and TRBJ2-1, the CDR3 gives the full variable domain: DGGITQSPKYLFRKEGQNVTLSCEQNLNHDAMYWYRQDPGQGLRLIYYSQIVNDFQKGDIAEGYSVSREKKESFPLTVTSAQKNPTAFYLCASSIFHGYNEQFFGPGTRLTVL.

V and J are TRBV27 and TRBJ2-3; 8 nucleotides line up with TRBD2. The trim removed 5 bases at V and 2 bases at J, leaving 3 bases unmatched. The CDR3 contains 14 residues. Germline CDR1 and CDR2: MNHEY and SMNVEV (reference sequence). The CDR3 DNA sequence: TGTGCCAGCAGTCATAGCGGGGTCACAGATACGCAGTATTTT. Protein sequence: CASSHSGVTDTQYF.

The chain joins TRBV10-3 to TRBJ2-5, with TRBD1 matching over 7 bases. The CDR3 totals 14 residues. Germline loops: CDR1 ENHRY, CDR2 SYGVKD. V lost 4 bases, J lost 4 bases, and 6 bases stayed unmatched. CDR3 protein: CAISAEGGRETQYF. CDR3 DNA sequence: TGTGCCATCAGTGCTGAAGGGGGCCGAGAGACCCAGTACTTC.

This clonotype was found many times. The V call is TRBV6-1, the J call TRBJ1-1; 9 bases are shared with TRBD1. CDR1 MNHNS and CDR2 SASEGT come from the germline V gene. J was trimmed by 6 bases and V by 2 bases; bases with no gene match: 10. This CDR3 has 16 amino acids. The CDR3, as DNA: TGTGCCAGCAGTGAAATTGGGACAGGGCTAGGAGCTGAAGCTTTCTTT. The encoded protein is CASSEIGTGLGAEAFF.

This clonotype was recorded at least ten times. The V gene is TRBV6-5, the J gene TRBJ1-1; 8 bases match TRBD1. V lost 2 bases and J lost 8; bases outside the gene matches: 4. CDR1 is MNHEY and CDR2 is SVGAGI in the germline V gene. The CDR3 covers 13 residues. The CDR3 sequence is CASSYAQGVEAFF. The CDR3 bases are TGTGCCAGCAGTTACGCACAGGGGGTAGAAGCTTTCTTT.

This clonotype was detected a few times. The rearrangement joins TRBV19 to TRBJ1-6; perhaps TRBD1 as D (5 bases). The V gene's germline CDR1 is LNHDA and CDR2 SQIVND (reference sequence). This CDR3 has 17 residues. V was trimmed by 4 bases and J by 2 bases, leaving 15 bases between them. The CDR3 region has the DNA TGTGCCAGTAGTACGAGGGGTGAGAGGACCTATAATTCACCCCTCCACTTT. Encoded protein: CASSTRGERTYNSPLHF.

This sequence joins TRBV19 and TRBJ2-2; D unresolved. The V gene's germline CDR1 is LNHDA and CDR2 SQIVND (reference sequence). The CDR3 length is 15 residues. Trimming removed 3 bases from V and 0 bases from J, with 8 bases in between. CDR3 sequence reads: CASSMRGANTGELFF. The CDR3 nucleotides are TGTGCCAGTAGTATGCGTGGCGCGAACACCGGGGAGCTGTTTTTT. Supplemented by reference TRBV19 and TRBJ2-2, the full variable domain reads DGGITQSPKYLFRKEGQNVTLSCEQNLNHDAMYWYRQDPGQGLRLIYYSQIVNDFQKGDIAEGYSVSREKKESFPLTVTSAQKNPTAFYLCASSMRGANTGELFFGEGSRLTVL.

The chain combines TRBV7-9 with TRBJ2-2, with D perhaps matching TRBD1 or TRBD2 (7 bases each). V was pared by 5 bases and J by 0 bases, with 13 bases between. This CDR3 has 16 amino acids. Germline V CDR1 and CDR2: SEHNR, FQNEAQ (reference sequence). The CDR3 protein is CASSAGDSANTGELFF. CDR3 DNA: TGTGCCAGCAGCGCGGGGGACAGCGCGAACACCGGGGAGCTGTTTTTT. Full variable domain (remainder filled in from reference TRBV7-9 and TRBJ2-2): DTGVSQNPRHKITKRGQNVTFRCDPISEHNRLYWYRQTLGQGPEFLTYFQNEAQLEKSRLLSDRFSAERPKGSFSTLEIQRTEQGDSAMYLCASSAGDSANTGELFFGEGSRLTVL.

This clonotype was detected a few times. The chain links TRBV27 to TRBJ1-1; D is possibly TRBD1 (5 bases). This CDR3 contains 16 residues. Germline V lookup: CDR1 MNHEY, CDR2 SMNVEV (reference sequence). With 4 bases removed from V and 3 bases from J, the gap between germline ends came to 18 bases. CDR3 sequence (DNA): TGTGCCAGCAGTTCGTTCCCCCGGGGCGGGGACACTGAAGCTTTCTTT. Encoded protein: CASSSFPRGGDTEAFF.

The rearrangement links TRBV5-6 to TRBJ1-2; the D gene is possibly TRBD1 (5 bases). The CDR3 loop spans 17 amino acids. Trimming took 0 bases from V and 4 from J, leaving 19 bases between them. Germline V gene lookup returns CDR1 SGHDT and CDR2 YYEEEE. In nucleotides, the CDR3 is TGTGCCAGCAGCTTGGCGGGACTCGGGAGGAGTTTCTATGGCTACACCTTC. Amino acids: CASSLAGLGRSFYGYTF. The whole variable domain, remainder taken from reference TRBV5-6 and TRBJ1-2, is DAGVTQSPTHLIKTRGQQVTLRCSPKSGHDTVSWYQQALGQGPQFIFQYYEEEERQRGNFPDRFSGHQFPNYSSELNVNALLLGDSALYLCASSLAGLGRSFYGYTFGSGTRLTVV.